The 26 T cell receptor beta chains below were found in one sample sequenced in a study of beta chain features in type 1 diabetes. The authors reverse transcribed all of the isolated RNA, so sequencing captured expressed TCRB transcripts. The protocol was immunoSEQ multiplex PCR, while the TCRdb copy is restricted to in-frame clones and leaves out a portion. The sample comprises about 250,000 clones, roughly 15% of which are singletons, and around 0.026% rests with the top ten. The sample taken for sequencing was naive CD4+ T cells from blood. The receptors here all came from a woman aged 40 to 50 in good health.

The chain uses TRBV18 and TRBJ1-6, with D possibly being TRBD1 (5 bases). The CDR3 consists of 15 residues. Per the germline V gene, CDR1 is KGHSH and CDR2 is LQKENI. With 6 bases removed from V and 8 bases from J, the gap between germline ends came to 17 bases. The CDR3 region is CASSRVGAKDSPLHF. The CDR3 DNA is TGTGCCAGCTCTCGGGTAGGGGCGAAGGATTCACCCCTCCACTTT.

The chain links TRBV19 to TRBJ2-7; D may be TRBD1 (5 bases). The CDR3 is made up of 15 amino acids. The ends were cut back, 7 bases at V and 0 bases at J, with 16 bases in the middle. Germline V CDR1 and CDR2: LNHDA, SQIVND (reference sequence). As DNA, the CDR3 is TGTGCCAGTACCAAACGATCGGACACCTCCTACGAGCAGTACTTC. Translation: CASTKRSDTSYEQYF.

The chain couples TRBV9 to TRBJ2-1, with TRBD2 matching over 10 bases. The CDR3 spans 19 residues. Germline V gives CDR1 SGDLS, CDR2 YYNGEE. J gave up 6 bases and V 0 bases, and 15 bases lay outside the gene matches. CDR3 residues: CASSVVPSGGTGGANEQFF. The CDR3 coding sequence is TGTGCCAGCAGCGTAGTCCCTAGCGGGGGCACCGGGGGGGCCAATGAGCAGTTCTTC.

V gene TRBV6-5 combines with J gene TRBJ2-1; D is uncertain. This CDR3 is built from 15 residues. The V end lost 2 bases, the J end lost 4 bases, and 12 bases lay between the germline ends. CDR1 MNHEY and CDR2 SVGAGI come from the germline V gene. As DNA, the CDR3 is TGTGCCAGCAGTTACACTCCGCGCCTTTACAATGAGCAGTTCTTC. Protein: CASSYTPRLYNEQFF.

This chain joins TRBV5-1 and TRBJ2-2; the match to TRBD2 covers 10 bases. J gave up 0 bases and V 5 bases, and 13 bases lay outside the gene matches. Germline lookup yields CDR1 SGHRS and CDR2 YFSETQ. There are 19 residues in the CDR3. CDR3 in DNA: TGCGCCAGCAGAACACTACCCACTAGCGGGGTATCGAACACCGGGGAGCTGTTTTTT. It specifies CASRTLPTSGVSNTGELFF.

This clone was seen only a few times. The CDR3 protein is CASKTGGYNEQFF. DNA of the CDR3: TGTGCCAGCAAGACGGGGGGCTACAATGAGCAGTTCTTC. This chain joins TRBV6-5 and TRBJ2-1, with 7 bases identical to TRBD2. Germline V gives CDR1 MNHEY, CDR2 SVGAGI. CDR3 length: 13 residues. The V segment lost 7 bases and the J segment 3 bases; nucleotides outside the gene matches: 3.

The table lists this clone with many counts. The chain links TRBV19 to TRBJ1-1; no clear D gene. The CDR3 extends over 13 amino acids. V was trimmed by 10 bases and J by 5 bases, leaving 17 bases between them. Germline CDR1 is LNHDA and CDR2 is SQIVND (reference sequence). The CDR3 sequence is CATRGRGLTEAFF. The CDR3 DNA reads TGTGCCACCCGCGGCCGGGGATTGACTGAAGCTTTCTTT.

This clone was detected a few times. The genes are TRBV15 and TRBJ2-6; D is ambiguous. Germline CDR1 reads LNHNV; CDR2 reads YYDKDF (reference sequence). Trimming left V 1 base short and J 0 bases short, with 7 bases between. This CDR3 is 16 amino acids long. CDR3 DNA: TGTGCCACCAGCAGAGCCACAGACTCTGGGGCCAACGTCCTGACTTTC. This sequence encodes CATSRATDSGANVLTF.

This clone was recorded a few times. The rearrangement uses TRBV9 and TRBJ2-7, with D unresolved. CDR3 length: 14 residues. V was shortened by 0 bases and J by 0 bases, with 7 bases between the two germline ends. The V gene's germline CDR1 is SGDLS and CDR2 YYNGEE. In DNA, the CDR3 is TGTGCCAGCAGCGTAGGCCATAGCTCCTACGAGCAGTACTTC. Its translation is CASSVGHSSYEQYF.

This chain joins TRBV2 and TRBJ2-6, with 11 bases that match TRBD2. The CDR3 extends over 18 amino acids. Looked up from germline, CDR1 is SNHLY and CDR2 is FYNNEI. The junction had 9 bases not matched to a gene; V was cut back by 4 bases and J by 4 bases. The CDR3 protein is CASSGASGGTVGANVLTF. As DNA, the CDR3 is TGTGCCAGCAGTGGGGCTAGCGGGGGGACCGTGGGGGCCAACGTCCTGACTTTC.

The V call is TRBV12-5, the J call TRBJ2-7; D uncertain. The CDR3 runs 13 residues. The V gene lost 4 bases and the J gene lost 0 bases, with 7 bases spanning the gap. Germline V CDR1 and CDR2: LGHNT, FRNRAP. CDR3 amino acids: CASGSRLSYEQYF. Written as DNA, the CDR3 is TGTGCTAGTGGTTCAAGACTCTCCTACGAGCAGTACTTC.

In its sample, this clone was seen a few times. The gene calls are TRBV19 and TRBJ1-5; no clear D. Germline CDR1 reads LNHDA; CDR2 reads SQIVND (reference sequence). The CDR3 contains 12 residues. The V end lost 7 bases, the J end lost 7 bases, and 11 bases lay between the germline ends. Here the CDR3 reads CASTGLGQPQHF. CDR3 bases: TGTGCCAGTACCGGTTTGGGCCAGCCCCAGCATTTT.

The J gene is TRBJ2-2, the V gene TRBV2; tentatively, D is TRBD1 (6 bases). The CDR3 length is 15 residues. The V end was cut by 7 bases, the J end by 1 base, with 13 bases between. Germline CDR1 SNHLY, CDR2 FYNNEI. The CDR3 nucleotides are TGTGCCAGCATTAGCGACAGGCGGAACACCGGGGAGCTGTTTTTT. Translation gives CASISDRRNTGELFF.

The genes are TRBV19 and TRBJ2-7; 7 bases agree with TRBD1. This CDR3 region has 14 residues. Losses at the gene ends were 4 bases for V and 3 bases for J; bases not matched to a gene: 6. CDR1 and CDR2 from the germline V gene are LNHDA and SQIVND (reference sequence). The CDR3 protein is CASSTYRGDYEQYF. The CDR3 DNA follows: TGTGCCAGTAGTACATACAGGGGAGACTACGAGCAGTACTTC.

This clone was observed a handful of times. The chain has TRBV6-1 and TRBJ2-7, with D maybe TRBD1 (5 bases). The CDR3 loop spans 15 amino acids. The germline V gene encodes CDR1 MNHNS and CDR2 SASEGT. Trimming stripped 6 bases from V and 6 bases from J, with 21 bases between. CDR3 residues: CASSAYLAGKVEQYF. In DNA form, the CDR3 reads TGTGCCAGCAGCGCATACCTTGCAGGGAAGGTCGAGCAGTACTTC.

This clone was counted a few times. V is TRBV5-6 and J is TRBJ1-3; D is possibly TRBD1 (6 bases). Germline V gives CDR1 SGHDT, CDR2 YYEEEE. Trimming shortened V by 2 bases and J by 4 bases, and 10 bases separated the two germline ends. The CDR3 has 14 amino acids. CDR3 region: CASSFNREGNTIYF. As DNA, the CDR3 is TGTGCCAGCAGCTTCAACAGGGAAGGAAACACCATATATTTT.

The chain carries TRBV28 and TRBJ2-1; 10 nucleotides line up with TRBD1. Trimming took 7 bases from V and 7 from J; bases not matched to a gene: 10. Germline V gene data show CDR1 as MDHEN and CDR2 as SYDVKM. The CDR3 loop spans 15 amino acids. The DNA for the CDR3 is TGTGCCAGCAATTTTTTGGGACAGGGGATTAATGAGCAGTTCTTC. Translation: CASNFLGQGINEQFF.

The chain uses TRBV10-3 and TRBJ1-5, with 10 bases lining up with TRBD1. There are 15 residues in the CDR3. From germline, CDR1 is ENHRY and CDR2 SYGVKD. V dropped 4 bases and J dropped 5; count of bases not matched to a gene: 5. CDR3 loop: CAISVEDRGDQPQHF. As DNA, the CDR3 is TGTGCCATCAGTGTGGAGGACAGGGGGGATCAGCCCCAGCATTTT.

The chain uses TRBV11-3 and TRBJ2-7; 8 bases match TRBD1. The J segment lost 6 bases and the V segment lost 6 bases, leaving 16 bases of the junction unmatched. There are 16 residues in the CDR3. Germline assignment: CDR1 SGHNT and CDR2 YENEEA. The CDR3 region has the DNA TGTGCCAGCAGTTGGCCCAACGGACAGGGCCGAGGCGAGCAGTACTTC. Translation gives CASSWPNGQGRGEQYF.

The chain has TRBV5-8 and TRBJ1-6; TRBD1 might be the D (5 bases). There are 14 residues in the CDR3. Trimming pared 4 bases from V and 9 bases from J, leaving 14 bases between. The germline V gene encodes CDR1 SGHTS and CDR2 YDEGEE. The DNA of the CDR3 is TGTGCCAGCAGCCCGGCGGGGACCGCTTCACCCCTCCACTTT. Its translation: CASSPAGTASPLHF.

This clone showed up just a few times. V usage is TRBV5-1 and J usage is TRBJ1-2; no reliable D call. The CDR3 contains 13 residues. Trimming pared 6 bases from V and 8 bases from J, leaving 17 bases between. CDR1 SGHRS and CDR2 YFSETQ come from the germline V gene. The CDR3 spells CASKIELGLGYTF. CDR3 in DNA: TGCGCCAGCAAAATCGAACTGGGCTTGGGCTACACCTTC. The full variable domain, completed using reference TRBV5-1 and TRBJ1-2, is KAGVTQTPRYLIKTRGQQVTLSCSPISGHRSVSWYQQTPGQGLQFLFEYFSETQRNKGNFPGRFSGRQFSNSRSEMNVSTLELGDSALYLCASKIELGLGYTFGSGTRLTVV.

The gene calls are TRBV29-1 and TRBJ1-5; no clear D gene. V gave up 7 bases and J gave up 2 bases, with 15 bases separating them. The CDR3 has 14 amino acids. Germline V gives CDR1 SQVTM, CDR2 ANQGSEA. The CDR3 loop reads CSASLGAGNQPQHF. CDR3 nucleotides: TGCAGCGCCTCCCTAGGCGCGGGCAATCAGCCCCAGCATTTT.

This clone has a handful of counts. J is TRBJ1-4 and V is TRBV9; 11 bases are a match to TRBD1. V shed 0 bases, J shed 6 bases, and the junction held 1 base outside the gene matches. The CDR3 contains 15 residues. Germline V gene sequence: CDR1 SGDLS, CDR2 YYNGEE. The CDR3 DNA follows: TGTGCCAGCAGCGTAGCGGGACAGGGGGATGAAAAACTGTTTTTT. Amino acids: CASSVAGQGDEKLFF.

The CDR3 sequence is CASRAPGAYNEQFF. The CDR3 DNA reads as TGTGCCAGCAGGGCCCCGGGGGCCTACAATGAGCAGTTCTTC. J is TRBJ2-1 and V is TRBV6-4; D perhaps matches TRBD2 (6 bases). V was cut by 6 bases and J by 2 bases, with 11 bases left in between. This CDR3 has 14 residues. Germline values: CDR1 MRHNA, CDR2 SNTAGT.

The chain carries TRBV11-2 and TRBJ2-4, with TRBD2 as a possible D gene (5 bases). This CDR3 region has 17 residues. CDR1 and CDR2 from the germline V gene are SGHAT and FQNNGV. V lost 1 base and J lost 3, with 16 bases in between. The CDR3 DNA sequence: TGTGCCAGCAGCTTAGTCGGCGCCGGGATTTACAAAAACATTCAGTACTTC. This encodes CASSLVGAGIYKNIQYF.

The J gene is TRBJ2-7, the V gene TRBV7-9; a weak D match, TRBD1 (5 bases). V was shortened by 0 bases and J by 4 bases, with 10 bases between the two germline ends. CDR1 is SEHNR, CDR2 FQNEAQ, per germline (reference sequence). The CDR3 extends over 14 amino acids. CDR3 nucleotide sequence: TGTGCCAGCAGCTTAGCGACAGACACTTACGAGCAGTACTTC. It translates to CASSLATDTYEQYF.